Shown below are 21 T cell receptor beta chains from a single sample sequenced in a study of T-cell reconstitution after alpha-beta-depleted transplantation in children listed by TCRdb under 2016. Preparation of the library involved PCR. Sequenced on an Illumina HiSeq 2500. TCR library preparation used molecular barcoding, with unique molecular identifiers applied to normalize quantification of the TCRbeta repertoire. TCRdb applied fastp at Q25 and MiXCR to the public reads, then kept only in-frame beta chains. Entries that share a CDR3 protein sequence are merged under the most common genes and DNA. In this sample the table shows approximately 1,000,000 distinct CDR3 sequences, about 26% of which occur a single time. The biggest ten clones account for roughly 31% of the sample. The sample's treatment or condition label, in plain terms: allogeneic hematopoietic cell transplantation with graft depleted of TCRalphabeta T cells and CD19 B cells.

Material: PBMCs, mostly from graft donor cells, obtained 360 days after TCRalphabeta/CD19-depleted stem cell transplant. The receptors shown here come from a boy under two years old who had a stem cell transplant for SCID, so the T cells may come from the graft donor.

This chain connects TRBV6-1 to TRBJ1-2, with TRBD1 matching 7 bases. V was clipped by 5 bases and J by 4 bases; unmatched bases: 7. The CDR3 consists of 14 residues. Germline assignment: CDR1 MNHNS and CDR2 SASEGT. CDR3 sequence: CASSPGTAVYGYTF. The CDR3, as DNA: TGTGCCAGCAGTCCGGGGACAGCCGTCTATGGCTACACCTTC.

This chain uses TRBV12-3 or TRBV12-4 with TRBJ2-7; tentatively, D is TRBD1 or TRBD2 (5 bases each). V dropped 6 bases and J dropped 8 bases, with 17 bases sitting between them. The CDR3 has 13 amino acids. The CDR3 DNA sequence: TGTGCCAGCAGGAGGGACGAATACGGCAAGCAGTACTTC. It codes for CASRRDEYGKQYF.

The chain combines TRBV20-1 with TRBJ1-5; possibly TRBD1 for D (5 bases). The length of the CDR3 is 15 residues. V was cut by 3 bases and J by 5 bases, with 17 bases left in between. Germline V gene lookup returns CDR1 DFQATT and CDR2 SNEGSKA (reference sequence). CDR3 region: CSASRGGPRDQPQHF. Here the CDR3 DNA reads TGCAGTGCTAGTAGAGGAGGGCCCAGGGATCAGCCCCAGCATTTT.

V usage is TRBV7-8 and J usage is TRBJ2-7; 8 bases are a match to TRBD1. Germline lookup yields CDR1 SGHVS and CDR2 FQNEAQ. V was pared by 5 bases and J by 1 base, with 10 bases of the junction left unmatched. The CDR3 loop spans 16 amino acids. In DNA, the CDR3 is TGTGCCAGCAGCACAGTGGACAGGGAGAGGTCCTACGAGCAGTACTTC. Translation gives CASSTVDRERSYEQYF.

This chain joins TRBV5-1 and TRBJ2-1; no clear D. The CDR3 loop spans 16 amino acids. Trimming removed 9 bases at V and 7 bases at J, with 26 bases between. Germline CDR1 reads SGHRS; CDR2 reads YFSETQ. CDR3 in DNA: TGCGCCATTCATCCAATAAGGTGTCACCAGGAGAATGAGCAGTTCTTC. This encodes CAIHPIRCHQENEQFF.

The rearrangement uses TRBV12-3 or TRBV12-4 and TRBJ2-2; 12 bases map to TRBD2. V shed 6 bases, J shed 1 base, and the junction held 6 bases outside the gene matches. The CDR3 sequence is 17 residues long. The CDR3, as DNA: TGTGCCAGCAGAAGGAGGGGACTAGCGGGGAACACCGGGGAGCTGTTTTTT. This codes for CASRRRGLAGNTGELFF.

The gene calls are TRBV20-1 and TRBJ2-1; 9 bases are shared with TRBD2. Germline V gene data show CDR1 as DFQATT and CDR2 as SNEGSKA (reference sequence). The CDR3 runs 14 residues. CDR3 amino acids: CSSVRLAASNEQFF. The CDR3 nucleotides are TGCAGCTCAGTCAGACTAGCGGCATCCAATGAGCAGTTCTTC.

The chain combines TRBV5-1 with TRBJ2-7, with D possibly matching TRBD1 (5 bases). V was trimmed by 5 bases and J by 3 bases, leaving 21 bases between them. Germline CDR1 reads SGHRS; CDR2 reads YFSETQ. This CDR3 region has 16 residues. The CDR3 DNA sequence: TGCGCCAGCAGTCTTATTCGCACAGGAGCTAACTACGAGCAGTACTTC. Protein: CASSLIRTGANYEQYF.

This clonotype was seen ten or more times. The rearrangement joins TRBV4-1 to TRBJ2-1; D perhaps matches TRBD1 (5 bases). Germline V gene data show CDR1 as MGHRA and CDR2 as YSYEKL. The CDR3 sequence is 17 residues long. The V gene lost 1 base and the J gene lost 2 bases, with 15 bases spanning the gap. In nucleotides, the CDR3 is TGCGCCAGCAGCCAAGGACCTCGGTCAGGGCCCTACAATGAGCAGTTCTTC. It codes for CASSQGPRSGPYNEQFF.

The CDR3 DNA is TGTGCCTGGAGTTTGGCAGGGGGTGATCAGCCCCAGCATTTT. Translating it yields CAWSLAGGDQPQHF. The rearrangement joins TRBV30 to TRBJ1-5, with 7 positions matching TRBD1. The germline V gene has CDR1 GTSNPN and CDR2 SVGIG (reference sequence). Germline trimming cut 2 bases from V and 5 bases from J; bases unmatched to any gene: 6. The CDR3 has 14 residues.

The chain joins TRBV4-3 to TRBJ2-7; 7 positions agree with TRBD1. This CDR3 comprises 17 residues. CDR1 is LGHNA, CDR2 YSLEER, per germline. The V segment lost 4 bases and the J segment 3 bases; nucleotides outside the gene matches: 15. This CDR3 is CASSPDRDTGFRYEQYF. Written as DNA, the CDR3 is TGCGCCAGCAGCCCCGACAGGGACACCGGGTTTCGCTACGAGCAGTACTTC.

The chain joins TRBV20-1 to TRBJ2-5; TRBD2 matches 13 bases. The J segment lost 5 bases and the V segment lost 3 bases, leaving 6 bases of the junction unmatched. The V gene's germline CDR1 is DFQATT and CDR2 SNEGSKA (reference sequence). This CDR3 has 15 residues. This CDR3 reads CSARMGTSGAETQYF. In DNA form, the CDR3 reads TGCAGTGCTAGGATGGGGACTAGCGGGGCGGAGACCCAGTACTTC.

This clonotype showed up just a few times. This chain links TRBV5-1 with TRBJ2-2; no clear D gene. Germline values: CDR1 SGHRS, CDR2 YFSETQ. V was shortened by 0 bases and J by 3 bases, with 6 bases between the two germline ends. The CDR3 has 14 amino acids. CDR3 DNA: TGCGCCAGCAGCTTGGTTGGGTACACCGGGGAGCTGTTTTTT. Its protein product is CASSLVGYTGELFF.

The chain recombines TRBV20-1 with TRBJ2-5; D may be TRBD2 (6 bases). Germline V CDR1 and CDR2: DFQATT, SNEGSKA (reference sequence). This CDR3 has 14 amino acids. Trimming left V 5 bases short and J 5 bases short, with 18 bases between. The CDR3 is CSADLAWNIETQYF. CDR3 nucleotide sequence: TGCAGTGCTGATCTAGCGTGGAATATCGAGACCCAGTACTTC.

The rearrangement links TRBV5-1 to TRBJ2-7; D not certain. Trimming removed 3 bases at V and 5 bases at J, with 21 bases between. This CDR3 comprises 16 residues. From germline, CDR1 is SGHRS and CDR2 YFSETQ. CDR3 nucleotides: TGCGCCAGCAGCTACGCCTACGGACGGCCGAGCAACGAGCAGTACTTC. Protein sequence: CASSYAYGRPSNEQYF.

The V and J genes are TRBV4-2 and TRBJ2-2; 10 positions agree with TRBD2. The trim removed 0 bases at V and 6 bases at J, leaving 4 bases unmatched. This CDR3 is built from 16 residues. Germline assignment: CDR1 LGHNA and CDR2 YNFKEQ. This CDR3 is CASSQDSGGFAGELFF. The CDR3 nucleotides are TGTGCCAGCAGCCAAGATAGCGGGGGGTTCGCCGGGGAGCTGTTTTTT.

This rearrangement joins TRBV4-1 to TRBJ2-1, with 7 nucleotides matching TRBD1. Germline V gene sequence: CDR1 MGHRA, CDR2 YSYEKL. With V trimmed by 4 bases and J by 8 bases, 5 bases remained unmatched. The CDR3 extends over 13 amino acids. CDR3 sequence reads: CASSLAQGDEQFF. CDR3 bases: TGCGCCAGCAGCCTCGCGCAGGGGGATGAGCAGTTCTTC.

The genes are TRBV20-1 and TRBJ1-6; TRBD1 aligns across 9 bases. The CDR3 loop spans 16 amino acids. J was trimmed by 0 bases and V by 5 bases; bases with no gene match: 5. Germline values: CDR1 DFQATT, CDR2 SNEGSKA (reference sequence). The CDR3 loop reads CSAADRGSSYNSPLHF. CDR3 in DNA: TGCAGTGCTGCAGACAGGGGGAGCTCCTATAATTCACCCCTCCACTTT.

The chain couples TRBV11-2 to TRBJ2-5; D possibly corresponds to TRBD1 (6 bases). This CDR3 is built from 16 residues. Germline V lookup: CDR1 SGHAT, CDR2 FQNNGV. The germline V and J ends were trimmed by 1 base and 5 bases, with 17 bases remaining between them. For the CDR3, the DNA is TGTGCCAGCAGCTTAGGGCCTCTAGGGGGTGGGGAGACCCAGTACTTC. Translation: CASSLGPLGGGETQYF.

This clonotype has just a few counts. The chain is built from TRBV27 and TRBJ2-7, with D hard to call. This CDR3 has 15 amino acids. Between the trimmed V and J ends, which lost 7 bases and 0 bases, there was a span of 16 bases. The V gene's germline CDR1 is MNHEY and CDR2 SMNVEV (reference sequence). CDR3 amino acids: CASNDGGRSSYEQYF. The CDR3 DNA sequence: TGTGCCAGCAATGATGGCGGCAGGAGCTCCTACGAGCAGTACTTC.

This clonotype appeared a few times. This sequence joins TRBV12-3 or TRBV12-4 and TRBJ2-1; D could derive from TRBD1 or TRBD2 (6 bases each). V lost 7 bases to trimming and J lost 3 bases, with 19 bases between them. The length of the CDR3 is 16 residues. The DNA of the CDR3 is TGTGCCAGCACGCCCCGGGGGCTAGCGTTCTACAATGAGCAGTTCTTC. Protein sequence: CASTPRGLAFYNEQFF.